Listed below are T cell receptor beta chains from one sample, sequenced in a study of blood T cell repertoires in COVID-19. Data came from immunoSEQ multiplex PCR; TCRdb stores just in-frame clones and leaves some out. The sample records approximately 290,000 clones, roughly 85% being singletons. The sequenced material came from PBMCs or T cells enriched from blood (not recorded which). The receptors were sampled from a woman under 40 who had recovered from COVID-19. Both conserved end residues are part of each CDR3. A D gene is named only where the DNA matches it firmly. Size is stated for part of the rows, as once, few or many counts, or as a class when the clone is expanded.

D gene,clone size,V gene,J gene,CDR3 DNA,CDR3 protein
NA,NA,TRBV28,TRBJ1-5,TGTGCCAGCAGCCGGACAAATAGCAATCAGCCCCAGCATTTT,CASSRTNSNQPQHF
TRBD1,NA,TRBV7-6,TRBJ1-2,TGTGCCAGCAGCTTAGCGGGACAGGAGGGCTATGGCTACACCTTC,CASSLAGQEGYGYTF
NA,NA,TRBV28,TRBJ1-1,TGTGCCAGCAGTTTAGCAGGGTCAAACACTGAAGCTTTCTTT,CASSLAGSNTEAFF
NA,NA,TRBV3-1/TRBV3-2,TRBJ1-5,TGTGCCAGCAGCCAAATGCGGGGTAATCAGCCCCAGCATTTT,CASSQMRGNQPQHF
NA,NA,TRBV20-1,TRBJ1-5,TGCAGTGCTAGTGTGACAGTAGATCAGCCCCAGCATTTT,CSASVTVDQPQHF
NA,NA,TRBV6-5,TRBJ1-2,TGTGCCAGCAGCCTATTGAGCAGGCGATCCTATGGCTACACCTTC,CASSLLSRRSYGYTF
NA,NA,TRBV7-8,TRBJ2-5,TGTGCCAGCAGCTTATCGGCGGAATCGGAGACCCAGTACTTC,CASSLSAESETQYF
NA,few,TRBV24-1,TRBJ2-1,TGTGCCACCAGTGATCCTACTAGCTCCTCCTCCTACAATGAGCAGTTCTTC,CATSDPTSSSSYNEQFF
TRBD1,NA,TRBV11-2,TRBJ2-3,TGTGCCAGCAGCTTAAGGGGTCGGACAGGGCCTAGCACAGATACGCAGTATTTT,CASSLRGRTGPSTDTQYF
NA,NA,TRBV2,TRBJ1-1,TGTGCCAGCGGTCCCAGGGCACTGAACACTGAAGCTTTCTTT,CASGPRALNTEAFF
NA,NA,TRBV21-1,TRBJ1-1,TGTGCCAGCAGCAAAGATCTCGCTTTCTTT,CASSKDLAFF
NA,NA,TRBV28,TRBJ2-7,TGTGCCAGCAGTTTACTTCAGTCGAGGACTGGACTAATACTCTACGAGCAGTACTTC,CASSLLQSRTGLILYEQYF
TRBD2,NA,TRBV5-1,TRBJ2-5,TGCGCCAGCAGCTTGGCCCTAGCGGGAGGGCAGACCCAGTACTTC,CASSLALAGGQTQYF
NA,NA,TRBV7-8,TRBJ1-5,TGTGCCAGCAGCTTAGACACTCCTAGCGATCAGCCCCAGCATTTT,CASSLDTPSDQPQHF